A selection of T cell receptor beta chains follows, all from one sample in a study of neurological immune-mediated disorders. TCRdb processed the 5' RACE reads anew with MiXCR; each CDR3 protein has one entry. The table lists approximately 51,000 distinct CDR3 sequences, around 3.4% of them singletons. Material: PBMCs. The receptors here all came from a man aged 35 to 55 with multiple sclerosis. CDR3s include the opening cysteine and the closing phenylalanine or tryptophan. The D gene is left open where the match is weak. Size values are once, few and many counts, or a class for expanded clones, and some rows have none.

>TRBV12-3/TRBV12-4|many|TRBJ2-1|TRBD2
TGTGCCAGCAGCCCGTGGACTAGCGGGGGGGGTTTATACAATGAGCAGTTCTTC
CASSPWTSGGGLYNEQFF
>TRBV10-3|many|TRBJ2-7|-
TGTGCCATCAGTGAGTCGGGGGGCACCTACGAGCAGTACTTC
CAISESGGTYEQYF
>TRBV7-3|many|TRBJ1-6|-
TGTGCCAGCAGCCCCGAACTGGGTTCACCCCTCCACTTT
CASSPELGSPLHF
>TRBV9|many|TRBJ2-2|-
TGTGCCAGCAGCCCGCAGGGTCAGGGTTATCCCGGGGAGCTGTTTTTT
CASSPQGQGYPGELFF
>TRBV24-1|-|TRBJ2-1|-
TGTGCCACCAGTGATTTCCCTATGGGGGATGAGCAGTTCTTC
CATSDFPMGDEQFF
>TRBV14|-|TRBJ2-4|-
TGTGCCAGCAGCCCAACCCCCCACACAGGAACCAAAAACATTCAGTACTTC
CASSPTPHTGTKNIQYF
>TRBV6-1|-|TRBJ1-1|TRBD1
TGTGCCAGCAGTTCCCGGGGCCCCAGGGGGGGCACTGAAGCTTTCTTT
CASSSRGPRGGTEAFF
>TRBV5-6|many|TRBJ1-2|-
TGTGCCAGCAGCTCCCTCCCCGGGGGCTACACCTTC
CASSSLPGGYTF
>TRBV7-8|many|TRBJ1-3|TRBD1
TGTGCCAGCAGCAGACAGGGGGCGGGAAACACCATATATTTT
CASSRQGAGNTIYF
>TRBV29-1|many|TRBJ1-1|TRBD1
TGCAGCGTTGGGGACAGGGTGAACACTGAAGCTTTCTTT
CSVGDRVNTEAFF
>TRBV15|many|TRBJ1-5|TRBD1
TGTGCCACCAGCACCGAGGCCCCCGGGACAGGGGGCATCAATCAGCCCCAGCATTTT
CATSTEAPGTGGINQPQHF
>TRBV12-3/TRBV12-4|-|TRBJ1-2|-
TGTGCCAGTAGGCTCTACTATGGCTACACCTTC
CASRLYYGYTF
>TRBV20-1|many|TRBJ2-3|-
TGCAGTGCTAGAGATAGTTCCCCAGATACGCAGTATTTT
CSARDSSPDTQYF
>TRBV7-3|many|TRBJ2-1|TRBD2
TGTGCCAGCAGCTTATCCGGACTAGCGGGCACCTACAATGAGCAGTTCTTC
CASSLSGLAGTYNEQFF
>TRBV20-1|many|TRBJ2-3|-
TGCAGTGCGTCTAGCGCGTCTAGCACAGATACGCAGTATTTT
CSASSASSTDTQYF
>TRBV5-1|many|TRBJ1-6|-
TGCGCCAGCAGGAACAGGGCCGACTATAATTCACCCCTCCACTTT
CASRNRADYNSPLHF
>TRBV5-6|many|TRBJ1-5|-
TGTGCCAGCAGCTTATTTTCCAGGGTGAATCAGCCCCAGCATTTT
CASSLFSRVNQPQHF
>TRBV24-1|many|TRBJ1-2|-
TGTGCCACCAGTGAAACCGGGGCAGGGGCCTATGGCTACACCTTC
CATSETGAGAYGYTF
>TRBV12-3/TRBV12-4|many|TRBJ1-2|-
TGTGCCAGCAGTTTGGACGCCTACTATGGCTACACCTTC
CASSLDAYYGYTF
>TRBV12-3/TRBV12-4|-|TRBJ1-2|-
TGTGCCAGCAGCGAACGGGAGCGCGGCTACACCTTC
CASSERERGYTF
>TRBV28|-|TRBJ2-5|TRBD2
TGTGCCAGCAGTTGGGCAGCGGGGGGACCTATACAAGAGACCCAGTACTTC
CASSWAAGGPIQETQYF
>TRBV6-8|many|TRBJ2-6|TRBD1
TGTGCCAGCGACGACAGGGTACGCTCTGGGGCCAACGTCCTGACTTTC
CASDDRVRSGANVLTF
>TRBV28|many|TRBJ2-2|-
TGTGCCAGCAGTTTGAGACAGAACACCGGGGAGCTGTTTTTT
CASSLRQNTGELFF
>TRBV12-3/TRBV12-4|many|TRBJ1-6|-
TGTGCCAGCAGTTTAGATTTCCGGGGGACCCTCCACTTT
CASSLDFRGTLHF
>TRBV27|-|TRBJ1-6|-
TGTGCCAGCAGAAGGGGAGAAATAGCTTCACCCCTCAACTTT
CASRRGEIASPLNF
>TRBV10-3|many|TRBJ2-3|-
TGTGCCATCAGGGAGACTCGACCGGGAACCCTAACCCTAGATACGCAGTATTTT
CAIRETRPGTLTLDTQYF
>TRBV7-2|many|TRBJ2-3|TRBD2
TGTGCCAGCAGCTTAGCATCGGTTAAGCGGGGTGATACGCAGTATTTT
CASSLASVKRGDTQYF
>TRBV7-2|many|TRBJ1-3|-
TGTGCCAGCAGCTGGGGGGAGGTCTCTGGAAACACCATATATTTT
CASSWGEVSGNTIYF
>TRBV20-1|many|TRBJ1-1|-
TGCAGTGCTAGACCCCCCAGGGCAGGGGAAGCTTTCTTT
CSARPPRAGEAFF
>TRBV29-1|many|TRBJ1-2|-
TGCAGCGTTGAAGTGGCTCCCCGGGGCTATGGCTACACCTTC
CSVEVAPRGYGYTF
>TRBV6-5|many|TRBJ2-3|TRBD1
TGTGCCAGCAATCCGGGACAGGGGGCTACAGATACGCAGTATTTT
CASNPGQGATDTQYF
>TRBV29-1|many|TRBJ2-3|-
TGCAGCGTTGAAGATCCGGGCCTCGGAGATACGCAGTATTTT
CSVEDPGLGDTQYF
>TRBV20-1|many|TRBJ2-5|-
TGCAGTGCTAGAGGGGGGGAGACCCAGTACTTC
CSARGGETQYF
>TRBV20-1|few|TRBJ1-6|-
TGCAGTCCTAGTCGGGGGTCTCACTCGAAAAGCTCCTATAATTCACCCCTCCACTTT
CSPSRGSHSKSSYNSPLHF
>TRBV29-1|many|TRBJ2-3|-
TGCAGCGTAATCCCCGGCCTACTCACAGATACGCAGTATTTT
CSVIPGLLTDTQYF
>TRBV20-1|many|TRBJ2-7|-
TGCAGTGCCTCTTCGGGCGGGCCCGATAGGAGCTCCTACGAGCAGTACTTC
CSASSGGPDRSSYEQYF
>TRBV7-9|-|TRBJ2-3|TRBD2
TGTGCCAGCCAACTAGCGATCACAGATACGCAGTATTTT
CASQLAITDTQYF
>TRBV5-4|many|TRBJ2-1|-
TGTGCCAGCAGCTTGGGAGGCAATGAGCAGTTCTTC
CASSLGGNEQFF
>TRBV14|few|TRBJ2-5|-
TGTGCCAGCAGCCAAGTACGAGGATCCGGCACCGGAGAGACCCAGTACTTC
CASSQVRGSGTGETQYF
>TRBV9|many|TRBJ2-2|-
TGTGCCAGCAGCCGGATGGGCGGGGAGCTGTTTTTT
CASSRMGGELFF
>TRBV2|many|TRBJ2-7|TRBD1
TGTGCCAGCAGAAGTAGACAGGGAGCGCTCGAGCAGTACTTC
CASRSRQGALEQYF
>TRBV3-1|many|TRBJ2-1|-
TGTGCCAGCAGCCAAGAAATGACTAATTACAATGAGCAGTTCTTC
CASSQEMTNYNEQFF
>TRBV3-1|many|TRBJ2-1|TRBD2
TGTGCCAGCACCCTGACTAGCGGGGACAATGAGCAGTTCTTC
CASTLTSGDNEQFF
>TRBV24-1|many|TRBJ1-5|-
TGTGCCACCAGTGTGAGGGGGGAAAGTCAGCCCCAGCATTTT
CATSVRGESQPQHF
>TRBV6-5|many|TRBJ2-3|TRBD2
TGTGCCAGCAGTTACTCGGGTAGCGGGGACACAGATACGCAGTATTTT
CASSYSGSGDTDTQYF